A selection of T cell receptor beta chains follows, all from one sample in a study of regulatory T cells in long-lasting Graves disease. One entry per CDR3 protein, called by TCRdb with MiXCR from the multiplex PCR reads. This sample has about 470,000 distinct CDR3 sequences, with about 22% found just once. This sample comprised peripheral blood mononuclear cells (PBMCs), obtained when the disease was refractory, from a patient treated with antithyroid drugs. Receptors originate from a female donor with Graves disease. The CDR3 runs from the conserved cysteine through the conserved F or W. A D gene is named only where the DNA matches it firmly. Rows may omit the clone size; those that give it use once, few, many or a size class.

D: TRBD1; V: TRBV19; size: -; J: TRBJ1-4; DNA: TGTGCCAGTAGGCGTTACAGGGGAACTAATGAAAAACTGTTTTTT; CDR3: CASRRYRGTNEKLFF
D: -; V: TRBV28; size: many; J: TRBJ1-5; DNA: TGTGCCAGCAGTTTAAGCGTAACGGGGGATCAGCCCCAGCATTTT; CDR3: CASSLSVTGDQPQHF
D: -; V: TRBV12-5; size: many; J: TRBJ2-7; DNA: TGTGCTAGTGCCGTCGGTCTATCCAGCTACGAGCAGTACTTC; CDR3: CASAVGLSSYEQYF
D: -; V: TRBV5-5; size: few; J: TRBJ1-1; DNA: TGTGCCAGCAGCTTAGAGGGGGGCACCATGAACACTGAAGCTTTCTTT; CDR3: CASSLEGGTMNTEAFF
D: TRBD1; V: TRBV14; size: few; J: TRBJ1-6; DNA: TGTGCCAGCAGCCATTCAGGGGGCGGTTCACCCCTCCACTTT; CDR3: CASSHSGGGSPLHF
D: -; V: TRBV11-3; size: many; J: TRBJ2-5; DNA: TGTGCCAGCAGCTTAGAACTGTACCAAGAGACCCAGTACTTC; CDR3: CASSLELYQETQYF
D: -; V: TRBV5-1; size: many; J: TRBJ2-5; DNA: TGTGCCAGCAGCTTGGGGCAGGATCAAGAGACCCAGTACTTC; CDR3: CASSLGQDQETQYF
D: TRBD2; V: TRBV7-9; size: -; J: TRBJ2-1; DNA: TGTGCCAGCACCCCGCTAGCGGGAGGGTGGAATGAGCAGTTCTTC; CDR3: CASTPLAGGWNEQFF
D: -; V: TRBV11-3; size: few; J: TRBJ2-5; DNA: TGTGCCAGCGGCCCTGGGAGTGCCCAAGAGACCCAGTACTTC; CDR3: CASGPGSAQETQYF
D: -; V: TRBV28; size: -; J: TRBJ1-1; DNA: TGTGCCAGCACCCTAAGGGACACTGAAGCTTTCTTT; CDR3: CASTLRDTEAFF
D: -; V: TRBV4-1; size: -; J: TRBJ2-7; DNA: TGTGCCAGCAGCCAGCCACAGGGTAGCGGCGACGAGCAGTACTTC; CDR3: CASSQPQGSGDEQYF
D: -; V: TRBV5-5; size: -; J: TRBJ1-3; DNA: TGTGCCAGCAGCCCTGGACAGAGCTCTGGAAACACCATATATTTT; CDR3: CASSPGQSSGNTIYF
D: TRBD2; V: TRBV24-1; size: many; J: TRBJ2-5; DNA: TGTGCCACCAGTGCCGGGGGTGGGACTAGAGTCGAGACCCAGTACTTC; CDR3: CATSAGGGTRVETQYF
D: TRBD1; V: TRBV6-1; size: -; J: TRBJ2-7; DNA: TGTGCCAGCAGTGATCCGGGACAGGAGAAGCAGTACTTC; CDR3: CASSDPGQEKQYF
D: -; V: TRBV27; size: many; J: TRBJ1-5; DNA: TGTGCCAGCAGTTCGAAGACAGACAATCAGCCCCAGCATTTT; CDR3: CASSSKTDNQPQHF
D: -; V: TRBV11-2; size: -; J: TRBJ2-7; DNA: TGTGCCAGCAGCTTAGATGCTGGGACCGAGCAGTACTTC; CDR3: CASSLDAGTEQYF
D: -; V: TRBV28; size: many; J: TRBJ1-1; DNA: TGTGCCAGCAGGCCCGCCCCAGTATCTAGGAACACTGAAGCTTTCTTT; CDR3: CASRPAPVSRNTEAFF
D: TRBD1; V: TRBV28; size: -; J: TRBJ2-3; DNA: TGTGCCAGCAGTTCCCCCAAGACTCGCTGGGACAGGGTGGCAGATACGCAGTATTTT; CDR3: CASSSPKTRWDRVADTQYF
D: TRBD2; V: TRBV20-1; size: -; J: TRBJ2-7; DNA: TGCAGTGCTCGTAGCGGGGGGGCCGCATACGAGCAGTACTTC; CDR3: CSARSGGAAYEQYF
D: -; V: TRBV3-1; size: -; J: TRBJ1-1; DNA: TGTGCCAGCAGCCAAGACCGGCGGTACATGAACACTGAAGCTTTCTTT; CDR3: CASSQDRRYMNTEAFF
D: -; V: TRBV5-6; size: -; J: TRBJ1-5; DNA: TGTGCCAGCAGCTTGGGTAGTCGTCAGCCCCAGCATTTT; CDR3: CASSLGSRQPQHF
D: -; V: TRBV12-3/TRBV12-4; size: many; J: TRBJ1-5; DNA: TGTGCCAGCAGTTTTAGCACAGGGCCCCCGTATAGCAATCAGCCCCAGCATTTT; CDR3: CASSFSTGPPYSNQPQHF
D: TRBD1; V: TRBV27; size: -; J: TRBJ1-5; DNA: TGTGCCAGCAGTGTTTCCGGGACAGGAGGTATGGGCAATCAGCCCCAGCATTTT; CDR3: CASSVSGTGGMGNQPQHF
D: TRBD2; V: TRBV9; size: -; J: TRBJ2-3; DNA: TGTGCCAGCACCACTGCTCGCGGGGGGCGAGGAGATACGCAGTATTTT; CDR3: CASTTARGGRGDTQYF
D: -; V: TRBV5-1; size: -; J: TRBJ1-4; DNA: TGCGCCAGCAGCTTGACAGGTCCCTGGCGGGAAAAACTGTTTTTT; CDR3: CASSLTGPWREKLFF
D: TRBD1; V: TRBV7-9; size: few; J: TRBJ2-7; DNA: TGTGCCAGCAGCTTAGTGCCGGGACAGGGAGGCGAGCAGTACTTC; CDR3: CASSLVPGQGGEQYF
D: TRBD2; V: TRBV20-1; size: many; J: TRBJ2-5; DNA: TGCAGTGCGGGTAGCGGGAGCGTGGAGACCCAGTACTTC; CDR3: CSAGSGSVETQYF
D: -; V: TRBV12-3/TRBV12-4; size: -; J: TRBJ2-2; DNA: TGTGCCAGCAGTTTCGGGTGGGGAGCCGCCGGGGAGCTGTTTTTT; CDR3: CASSFGWGAAGELFF
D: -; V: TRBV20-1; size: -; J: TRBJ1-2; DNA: TGCAGTAAGAGGGAGGCGGCTAACTATGGCTACACCTTC; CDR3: CSKREAANYGYTF
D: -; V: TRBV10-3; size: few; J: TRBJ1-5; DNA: TGTGCCATCAGTGACGGGAGCGGGAATATTGACAATCAGCCCCAGCATTTT; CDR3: CAISDGSGNIDNQPQHF
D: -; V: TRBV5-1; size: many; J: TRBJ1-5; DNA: TGCGCCAGCAGCTTGTTTCCAGGGGACAATCAGCCCCAGCATTTT; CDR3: CASSLFPGDNQPQHF
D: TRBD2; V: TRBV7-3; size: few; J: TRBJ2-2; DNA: TGTGCCAGCAGCTTAAGACTAGCGGGTTTCACCGGGGAGCTGTTTTTT; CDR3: CASSLRLAGFTGELFF
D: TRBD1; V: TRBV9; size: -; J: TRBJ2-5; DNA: TGTGCCAGCAGCGTATCGACAGGGGTCGGGGAGACCCAGTACTTC; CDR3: CASSVSTGVGETQYF
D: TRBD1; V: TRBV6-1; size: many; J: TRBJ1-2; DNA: TGTGCCAGCAGTCCAGGACAGGCCGTCTATGGCTACACCTTC; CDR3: CASSPGQAVYGYTF
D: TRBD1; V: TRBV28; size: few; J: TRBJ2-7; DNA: TGCGCCAGCAGGCCAACCCAGGGGGCGGGCTACGAGCAGTACTTC; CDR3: CASRPTQGAGYEQYF
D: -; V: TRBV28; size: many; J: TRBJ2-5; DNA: TGTGCCAGCAGAAATTCGGACAGCTACCCTTGGGCCCAGTACTTC; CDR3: CASRNSDSYPWAQYF
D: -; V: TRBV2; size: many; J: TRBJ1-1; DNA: TGTGCCAGCAGGGAGCAAGGGGGTTTTACTGAAGCTTTCTTT; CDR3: CASREQGGFTEAFF
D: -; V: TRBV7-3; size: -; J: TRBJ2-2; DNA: TGTGCCAGCGGCTTAAATACGGGACCCTACCAAGGGGAGCTGTTTTTT; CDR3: CASGLNTGPYQGELFF
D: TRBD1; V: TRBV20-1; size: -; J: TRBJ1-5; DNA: TGCAGTGCTAGTTCAGCAGGGGGGTATAGCAATCAGCCCCAGCATTTT; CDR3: CSASSAGGYSNQPQHF
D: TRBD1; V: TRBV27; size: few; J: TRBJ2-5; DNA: TGTGCCAGCAGTCGCAGGGGGCGCCGGCTAGAATTAGGGGGGCCCCAAGAGACCCAGTACTTC; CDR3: CASSRRGRRLELGGPQETQYF
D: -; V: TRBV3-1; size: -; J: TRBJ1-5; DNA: TGTGCCAGCAGCCAAGATCTATCAGGGTTTCAGCCCCAGCATTTT; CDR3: CASSQDLSGFQPQHF
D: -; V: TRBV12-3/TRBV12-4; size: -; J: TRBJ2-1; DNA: TGTGCCAGCACCACTACAGGGTTTCCGTTCTTC; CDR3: CASTTTGFPFF
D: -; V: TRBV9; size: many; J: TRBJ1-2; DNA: TGTGCCAGCAGCGTAGACAGCGGATATGGCTACACCTTC; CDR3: CASSVDSGYGYTF
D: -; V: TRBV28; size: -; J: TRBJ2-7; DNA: TGTGCCAGCCACGACTCCTCCCGCCCCTACGAGCAGTACTTC; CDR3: CASHDSSRPYEQYF
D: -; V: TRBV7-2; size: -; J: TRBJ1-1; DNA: TGTGCCGGCAGCTTAGCGAGAGGGGACACTGAAGCTTTCTTT; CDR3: CAGSLARGDTEAFF
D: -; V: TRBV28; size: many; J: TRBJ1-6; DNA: TGTGCCAGCAGTCCCCCTCGGGGGTCCTATAATTCACCCCTCCACTTT; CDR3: CASSPPRGSYNSPLHF
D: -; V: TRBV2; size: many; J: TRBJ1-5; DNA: TGTGCCAGCAGTGGGAGTGGGAACAGGCTCCGTGAGCAGCCCCAGCATTTT; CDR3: CASSGSGNRLREQPQHF
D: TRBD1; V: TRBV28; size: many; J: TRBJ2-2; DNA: TGTGCCAGCACGGGACAGGGTAACACCGGGGAGCTGTTTTTT; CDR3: CASTGQGNTGELFF
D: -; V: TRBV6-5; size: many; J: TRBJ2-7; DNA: TGTGCCAGCAGTTACACCTTTATTATAGGGGAGCAGTACTTC; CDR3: CASSYTFIIGEQYF
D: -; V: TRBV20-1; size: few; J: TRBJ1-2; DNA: TGCAGTGCTAGTAGGACCGTCAGGAAAGGCTATGGCTACACCTTC; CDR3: CSASRTVRKGYGYTF
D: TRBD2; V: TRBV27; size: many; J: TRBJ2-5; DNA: TGTGCCAGCAGTTTCGGCGGAGCGGGGGGCATATCGGAAACCCAGTACTTC; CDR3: CASSFGGAGGISETQYF
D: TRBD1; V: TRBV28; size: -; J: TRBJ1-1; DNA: TGTGCCAGCACTCTAAGACAGGGGAACACTGAAGCTTTCTTT; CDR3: CASTLRQGNTEAFF
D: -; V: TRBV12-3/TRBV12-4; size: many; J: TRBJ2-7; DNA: TGTGCCAGCAGTTTAGGGCGGAACCACTACGAGCAGTACTTC; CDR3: CASSLGRNHYEQYF
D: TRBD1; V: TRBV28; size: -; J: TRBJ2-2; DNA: TGTGCCAGCAGGGACAGGGTGGGGACCGGGGAGCTGTTTTTT; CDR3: CASRDRVGTGELFF
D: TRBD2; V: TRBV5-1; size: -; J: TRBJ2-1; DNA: TGCGCCAGCAGCCTCCTAGGGCGGGGGGCATACAATGAGCAGTTCTTC; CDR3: CASSLLGRGAYNEQFF
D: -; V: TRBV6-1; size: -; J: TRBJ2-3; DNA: TGTGCCAGCAGCAGATCAACGACCGCAGATACGCAGTATTTT; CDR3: CASSRSTTADTQYF
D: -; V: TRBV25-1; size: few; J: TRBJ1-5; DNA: TGTGCCAGCAGTTCGGTAGATAGCAATCAGCCCCAGCATTTT; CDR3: CASSSVDSNQPQHF
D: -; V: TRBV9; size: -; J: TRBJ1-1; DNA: TGTGCCAGCAGTAACAGGGCCAAGGGGACTGAAGCTTTCTTT; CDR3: CASSNRAKGTEAFF
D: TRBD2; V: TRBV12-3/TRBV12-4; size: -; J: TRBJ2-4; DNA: TGTGCCAGCCAGGCTAGCGGGAAAAACATTCAGTACTTC; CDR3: CASQASGKNIQYF